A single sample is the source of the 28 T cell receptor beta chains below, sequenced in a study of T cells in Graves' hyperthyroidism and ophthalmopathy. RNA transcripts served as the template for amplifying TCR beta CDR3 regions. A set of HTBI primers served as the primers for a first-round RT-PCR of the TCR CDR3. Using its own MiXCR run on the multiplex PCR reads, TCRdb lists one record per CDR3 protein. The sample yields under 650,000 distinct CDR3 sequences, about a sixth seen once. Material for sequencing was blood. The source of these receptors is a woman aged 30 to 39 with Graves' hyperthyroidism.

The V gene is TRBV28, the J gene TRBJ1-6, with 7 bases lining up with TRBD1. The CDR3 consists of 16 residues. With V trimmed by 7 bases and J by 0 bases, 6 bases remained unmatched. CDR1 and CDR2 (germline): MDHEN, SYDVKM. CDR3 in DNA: TGTGCCAGCACCCTGTCAGGGGGCTCCTATAATTCACCCCTCCACTTT. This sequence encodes CASTLSGGSYNSPLHF.

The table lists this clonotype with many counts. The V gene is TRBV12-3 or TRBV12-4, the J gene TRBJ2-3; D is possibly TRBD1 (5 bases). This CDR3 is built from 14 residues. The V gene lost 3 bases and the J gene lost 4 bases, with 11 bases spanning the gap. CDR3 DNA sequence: TGTGCCAGCAGTTTTGACAGTGTCGCAGATACGCAGTATTTT. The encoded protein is CASSFDSVADTQYF.

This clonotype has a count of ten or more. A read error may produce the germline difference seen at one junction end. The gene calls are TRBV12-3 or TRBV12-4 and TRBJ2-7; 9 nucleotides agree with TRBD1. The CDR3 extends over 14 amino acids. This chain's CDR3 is CASSLGDRVYEQYF. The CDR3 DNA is TGTGCCAGCAGCTTAGGGGACAGGGTTTACGAGCAGTACTTC.

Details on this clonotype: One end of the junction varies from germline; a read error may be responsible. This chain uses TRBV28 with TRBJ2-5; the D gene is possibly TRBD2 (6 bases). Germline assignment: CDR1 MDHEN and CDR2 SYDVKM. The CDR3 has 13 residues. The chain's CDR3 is CASAVGRGETRYF. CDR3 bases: TGTGCCAGCGCAGTCGGGCGGGGAGAGACCCGGTACTTC.

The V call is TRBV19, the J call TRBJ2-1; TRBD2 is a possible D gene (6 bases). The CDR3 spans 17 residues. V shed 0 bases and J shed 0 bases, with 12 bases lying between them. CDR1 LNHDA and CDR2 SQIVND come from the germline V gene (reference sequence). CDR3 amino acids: CASSIEEGALSYNEQFF. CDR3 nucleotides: TGTGCCAGTAGTATAGAGGAGGGCGCCCTCTCCTACAATGAGCAGTTCTTC.

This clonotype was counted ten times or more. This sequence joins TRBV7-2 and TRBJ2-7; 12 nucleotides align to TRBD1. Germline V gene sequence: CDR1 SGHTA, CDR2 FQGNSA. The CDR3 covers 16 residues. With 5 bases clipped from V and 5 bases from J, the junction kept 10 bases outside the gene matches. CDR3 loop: CASSPQGTGGVDEQYF. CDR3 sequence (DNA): TGTGCCAGCAGCCCACAAGGGACAGGGGGCGTCGACGAGCAGTACTTC.

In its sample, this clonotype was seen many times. CDR3 DNA: TGTGCCAGCAGCCCCGGTGGGGAGTCGGGCGAGCAGTACTTC. As protein: CASSPGGESGEQYF. The chain links TRBV28 to TRBJ2-7; D may be TRBD2 (5 bases). Germline CDR1 MDHEN, CDR2 SYDVKM. The ends were cut back, 6 bases at V and 6 bases at J, with 18 bases in the middle. This CDR3 has 14 residues. The full variable domain, completed using reference TRBV28 and TRBJ2-7, is DVKVTQSSRYLVKRTGEKVFLECVQDMDHENMFWYRQDPGLGLRLIYFSYDVKMKEKGDIPEGYSVSREKKERFSLILESASTNQTSMYLCASSPGGESGEQYFGPGTRLTVT.

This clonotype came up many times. The CDR3 is CASTQGGATTNEKLFF. In nucleotides, the CDR3 is TGTGCCAGTACTCAAGGAGGGGCAACTACTAATGAAAAACTGTTTTTT. This chain uses TRBV6-1 with TRBJ1-4; tentative D call: TRBD1 (5 bases). The V gene's germline CDR1 is MNHNS and CDR2 SASEGT. The CDR3 covers 16 residues. Between the trimmed V and J ends, which lost 9 bases and 2 bases, there was a span of 19 bases.

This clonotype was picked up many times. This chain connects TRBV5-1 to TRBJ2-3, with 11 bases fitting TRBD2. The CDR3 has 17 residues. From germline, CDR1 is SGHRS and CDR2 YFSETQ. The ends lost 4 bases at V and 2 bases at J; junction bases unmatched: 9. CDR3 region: CASSVGGLAGFTDTQYF. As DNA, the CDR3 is TGCGCCAGCAGCGTAGGAGGACTAGCGGGTTTCACAGATACGCAGTATTTT.

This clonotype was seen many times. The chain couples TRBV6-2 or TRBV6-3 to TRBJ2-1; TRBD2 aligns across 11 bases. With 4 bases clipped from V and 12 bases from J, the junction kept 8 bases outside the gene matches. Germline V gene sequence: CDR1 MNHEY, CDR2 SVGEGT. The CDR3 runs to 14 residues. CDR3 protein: CASSLLAGDLGQFF. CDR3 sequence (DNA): TGTGCCAGCAGTTTACTAGCGGGAGATTTAGGGCAGTTCTTC.

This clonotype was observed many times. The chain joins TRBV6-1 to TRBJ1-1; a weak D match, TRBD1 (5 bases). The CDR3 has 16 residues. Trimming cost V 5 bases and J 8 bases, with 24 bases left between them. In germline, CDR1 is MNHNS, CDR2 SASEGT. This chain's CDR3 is CASSRPGTWAFNEAFF. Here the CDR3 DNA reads TGTGCCAGCAGTCGGCCCGGGACTTGGGCTTTCAACGAAGCTTTCTTT.

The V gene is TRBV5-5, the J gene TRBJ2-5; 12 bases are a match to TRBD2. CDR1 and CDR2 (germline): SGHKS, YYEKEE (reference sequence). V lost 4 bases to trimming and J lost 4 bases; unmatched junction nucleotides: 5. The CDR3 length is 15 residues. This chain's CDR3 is CASSHTTSGRETQYF. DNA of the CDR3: TGTGCCAGCAGCCACACGACTAGCGGGAGAGAGACCCAGTACTTC. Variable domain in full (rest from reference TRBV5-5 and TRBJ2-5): DAGVTQSPTHLIKTRGQQVTLRCSPISGHKSVSWYQQVLGQGPQFIFQYYEKEERGRGNFPDRFSARQFPNYSSELNVNALLLGDSALYLCASSHTTSGRETQYFGPGTRLLVL.

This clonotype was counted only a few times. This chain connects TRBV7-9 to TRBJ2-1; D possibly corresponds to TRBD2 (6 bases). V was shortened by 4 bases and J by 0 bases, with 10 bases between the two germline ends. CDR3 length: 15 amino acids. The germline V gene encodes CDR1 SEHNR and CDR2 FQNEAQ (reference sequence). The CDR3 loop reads CASSSDYPSYNEQFF. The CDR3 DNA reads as TGTGCCAGCAGCTCGGACTACCCCTCCTACAATGAGCAGTTCTTC.

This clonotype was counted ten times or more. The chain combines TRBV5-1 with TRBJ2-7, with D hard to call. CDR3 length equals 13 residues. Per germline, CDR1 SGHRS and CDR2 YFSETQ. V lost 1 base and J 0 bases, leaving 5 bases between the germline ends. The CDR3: CASSLFSSYEQYF. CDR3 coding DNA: TGCGCCAGCAGCTTGTTCAGCTCCTACGAGCAGTACTTC. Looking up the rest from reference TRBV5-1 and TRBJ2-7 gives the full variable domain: KAGVTQTPRYLIKTRGQQVTLSCSPISGHRSVSWYQQTPGQGLQFLFEYFSETQRNKGNFPGRFSGRQFSNSRSEMNVSTLELGDSALYLCASSLFSSYEQYFGPGTRLTVT.

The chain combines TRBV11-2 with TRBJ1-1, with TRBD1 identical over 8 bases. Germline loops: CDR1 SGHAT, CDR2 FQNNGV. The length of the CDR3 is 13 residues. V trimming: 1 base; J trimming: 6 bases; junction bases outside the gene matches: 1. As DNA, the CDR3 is TGTGCCAGCAGCTTAGCACAGGGGGCTGAAGCTTTCTTT. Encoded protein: CASSLAQGAEAFF. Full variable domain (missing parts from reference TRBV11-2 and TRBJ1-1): EAGVAQSPRYKIIEKRQSVAFWCNPISGHATLYWYQQILGQGPKLLIQFQNNGVVDDSQLPKDRFSAERLKGVDSTLKIQPAKLEDSAVYLCASSLAQGAEAFFGQGTRLTVV.

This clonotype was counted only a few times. The CDR3: CASSENRGRPPYEQYF. CDR3 in DNA: TGTGCCAGCAGTGAAAATAGGGGGCGCCCTCCCTACGAGCAGTACTTC. This chain joins TRBV6-1 and TRBJ2-7; TRBD1 matches 7 bases. V lost 2 bases, J lost 2 bases, and 9 bases stayed unmatched. Looked up from germline, CDR1 is MNHNS and CDR2 is SASEGT. The CDR3 sequence is 16 residues long.

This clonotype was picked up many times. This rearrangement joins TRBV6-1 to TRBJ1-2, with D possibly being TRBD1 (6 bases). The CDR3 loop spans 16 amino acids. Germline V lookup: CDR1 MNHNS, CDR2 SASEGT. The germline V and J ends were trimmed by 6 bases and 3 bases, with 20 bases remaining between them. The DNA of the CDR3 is TGTGCCAGCAGCTCTAATACTGGACAGAGCTACTATGGCTACACCTTC. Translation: CASSSNTGQSYYGYTF.

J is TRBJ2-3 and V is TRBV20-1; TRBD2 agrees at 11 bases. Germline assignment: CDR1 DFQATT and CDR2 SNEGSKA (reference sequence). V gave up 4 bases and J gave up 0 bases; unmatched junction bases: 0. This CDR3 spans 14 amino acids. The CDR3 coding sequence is TGCAGTGCTATAGCGGGGGGGAGCACAGATACGCAGTATTTT. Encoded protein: CSAIAGGSTDTQYF.

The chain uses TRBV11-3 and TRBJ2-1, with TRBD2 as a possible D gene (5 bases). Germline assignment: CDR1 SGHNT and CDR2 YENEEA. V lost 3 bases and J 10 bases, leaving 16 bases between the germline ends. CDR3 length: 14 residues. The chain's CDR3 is CASSLGTSSSEQFF. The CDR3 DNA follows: TGTGCCAGCAGCTTGGGAACTAGTTCCTCGGAGCAGTTCTTC.

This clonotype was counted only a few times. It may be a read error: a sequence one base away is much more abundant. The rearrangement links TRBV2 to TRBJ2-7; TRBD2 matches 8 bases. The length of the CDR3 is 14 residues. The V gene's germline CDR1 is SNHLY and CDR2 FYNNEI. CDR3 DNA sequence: TGTGCCAGCAACAGCGGGGGAAGCTCCTACGAGCAGCACTTC. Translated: CASNSGGSSYEQHF.

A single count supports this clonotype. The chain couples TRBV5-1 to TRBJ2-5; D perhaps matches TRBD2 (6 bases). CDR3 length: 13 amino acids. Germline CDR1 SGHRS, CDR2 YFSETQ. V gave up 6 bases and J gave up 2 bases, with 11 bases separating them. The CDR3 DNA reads TGCGCCAGCAACACGGGGGATCAAGAGACCCAGTACTTC. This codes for CASNTGDQETQYF.

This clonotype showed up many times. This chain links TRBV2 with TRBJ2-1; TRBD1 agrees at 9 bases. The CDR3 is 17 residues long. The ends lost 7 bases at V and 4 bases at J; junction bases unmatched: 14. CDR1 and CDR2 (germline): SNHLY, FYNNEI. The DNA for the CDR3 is TGTGCCAGCACGGACAGGGGCCAACTCCGAGATTACAATGAGCAGTTCTTC. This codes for CASTDRGQLRDYNEQFF.

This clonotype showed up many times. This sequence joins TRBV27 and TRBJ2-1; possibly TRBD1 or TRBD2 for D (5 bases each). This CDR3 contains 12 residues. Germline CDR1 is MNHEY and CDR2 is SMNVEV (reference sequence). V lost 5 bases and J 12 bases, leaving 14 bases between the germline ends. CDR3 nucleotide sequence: TGTGCCAGCAGTCTCGGGACCGATGGGCAGTTCTTC. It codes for CASSLGTDGQFF.

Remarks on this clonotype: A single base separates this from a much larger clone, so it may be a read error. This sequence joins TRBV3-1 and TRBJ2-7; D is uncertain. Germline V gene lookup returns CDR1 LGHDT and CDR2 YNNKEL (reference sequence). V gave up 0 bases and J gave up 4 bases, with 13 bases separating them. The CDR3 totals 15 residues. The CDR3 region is CASSQDSWLGYEQYF. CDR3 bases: TGTGCCAGCAGCCAAGATAGTTGGCTGGGTTACGAGCAGTACTTC.

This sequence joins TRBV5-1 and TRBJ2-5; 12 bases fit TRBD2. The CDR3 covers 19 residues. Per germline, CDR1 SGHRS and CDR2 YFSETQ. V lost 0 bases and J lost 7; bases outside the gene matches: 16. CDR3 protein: CASSLGLAGEVRPSGTQYF. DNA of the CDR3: TGCGCCAGCAGCTTGGGACTAGCGGGAGAAGTGCGGCCAAGCGGGACCCAGTACTTC.

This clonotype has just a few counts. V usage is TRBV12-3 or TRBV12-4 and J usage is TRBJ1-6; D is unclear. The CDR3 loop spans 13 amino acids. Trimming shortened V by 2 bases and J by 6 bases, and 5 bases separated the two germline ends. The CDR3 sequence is CASSLFINSPLHF. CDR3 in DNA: TGTGCCAGCAGTTTATTCATTAATTCACCCCTCCACTTT.

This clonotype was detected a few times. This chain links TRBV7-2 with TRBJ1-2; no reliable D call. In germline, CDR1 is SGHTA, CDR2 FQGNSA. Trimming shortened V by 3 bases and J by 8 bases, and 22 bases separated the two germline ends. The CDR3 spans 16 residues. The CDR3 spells CASSFGPPRSTPGYTF. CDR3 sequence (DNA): TGTGCCAGCAGCTTTGGCCCCCCGAGATCGACCCCAGGCTACACCTTC.

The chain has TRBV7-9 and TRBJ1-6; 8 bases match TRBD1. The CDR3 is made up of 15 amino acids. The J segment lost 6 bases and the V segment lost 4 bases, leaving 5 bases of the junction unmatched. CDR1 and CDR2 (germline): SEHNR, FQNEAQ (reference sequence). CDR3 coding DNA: TGTGCCAGCAGCTCATGGGACAGGCCTAATTCACCCCTCCACTTT. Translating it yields CASSSWDRPNSPLHF.